The 14 T cell receptor beta chains below were found in one sample sequenced in a study of T cell responses to AZD1222 COVID-19 vaccine. TCRdb's table, derived via immunoSEQ multiplex PCR, lists solely in-frame clones and lacks some. There are around 130,000 clones in the sample; roughly 93% occur only once, and around 3.1% lies in the top ten. Sequencing was performed on peripheral blood, taken on day 0 of AZD1222 vaccination. The receptors shown here come from an adult in good health.

The rearrangement uses TRBV10-1 and TRBJ1-5; 9 nucleotides match TRBD1. V was pared by 8 bases and J by 4 bases, with 0 bases of the junction left unmatched. The CDR3 spans 12 residues. Germline CDR1 reads WNHNN; CDR2 reads SYGVQD (reference sequence). CDR3 in DNA: TGCGCCAGCGGACAGGGGAATCAGCCCCAGCATTTT. This encodes CASGQGNQPQHF.

The chain combines TRBV19 with TRBJ1-2; D call uncertain. Trimming took off 3 bases at V and 8 bases at J, with 16 bases between the two ends. Germline lookup yields CDR1 LNHDA and CDR2 SQIVND (reference sequence). CDR3 length: 14 amino acids. CDR3 sequence reads: CASSMYLALRGYTF. The CDR3 bases are TGTGCCAGTAGTATGTATCTGGCCCTGAGGGGCTACACCTTC.

The chain carries TRBV30 and TRBJ1-1; the D is unclear. Germline values: CDR1 GTSNPN, CDR2 SVGIG (reference sequence). The V end was cut by 1 base, the J end by 2 bases, with 5 bases between. The CDR3 is 12 residues long. In nucleotides, the CDR3 is TGTGCCTGGAGTGGGGTAAACACTGAAGCTTTCTTT. It is translated as CAWSGVNTEAFF.

The V gene is TRBV27, the J gene TRBJ1-6; TRBD1 matches 8 bases. The V gene end was trimmed by 7 bases and the J gene end by 10 bases; junction bases not matched to a gene: 18. Germline V gene sequence: CDR1 MNHEY, CDR2 SMNVEV (reference sequence). The CDR3 extends over 17 amino acids. This CDR3 reads CASTPRTSGQGISPLHF. CDR3 in DNA: TGTGCCAGCACTCCCCGGACATCCGGACAGGGAATCTCACCCCTCCACTTT.

The V call is TRBV29-1, the J call TRBJ2-3; 11 bases agree with TRBD2. The germline gives CDR1 SQVTM, CDR2 ANQGSEA. Trimming removed 6 bases from V and 0 bases from J; junction bases left unmatched: 8. This CDR3 contains 16 residues. The CDR3 reads CSVPEGTSGSTDTQYF. The CDR3 nucleotides are TGCAGCGTGCCCGAAGGGACTAGCGGAAGCACAGATACGCAGTATTTT.

In DNA, the CDR3 is TGTGCCAGCAGCTCCGGGGACAGGAACATATGGGAAGAAAAACTGTTTTTT. Protein product: CASSSGDRNIWEEKLFF. The chain links TRBV7-9 to TRBJ1-4; 8 bases agree with TRBD1. This CDR3 is 17 amino acids long. CDR1 SEHNR and CDR2 FQNEAQ come from the germline V gene (reference sequence). V lost 4 bases, J lost 8 bases, and 15 bases stayed unmatched.

The rearrangement joins TRBV5-1 to TRBJ2-5; D is uncertain. CDR1 SGHRS and CDR2 YFSETQ come from the germline V gene. The CDR3 consists of 15 residues. Trimming left V 1 base short and J 5 bases short, with 15 bases between. CDR3 DNA sequence: TGCGCCAGCAGCTTGAGGTCAGGTGGGTCCGAGACCCAGTACTTC. Translating it yields CASSLRSGGSETQYF. Full variable domain (remainder filled in from reference TRBV5-1 and TRBJ2-5): KAGVTQTPRYLIKTRGQQVTLSCSPISGHRSVSWYQQTPGQGLQFLFEYFSETQRNKGNFPGRFSGRQFSNSRSEMNVSTLELGDSALYLCASSLRSGGSETQYFGPGTRLLVL.

V gene TRBV27 combines with J gene TRBJ2-1, with D tentatively TRBD1 (5 bases). V was trimmed by 6 bases and J by 2 bases, leaving 14 bases between them. In germline, CDR1 is MNHEY, CDR2 SMNVEV (reference sequence). CDR3 size: 15 residues. The CDR3 reads CASSLDSDPYNEQFF. DNA of the CDR3: TGTGCCAGCAGCCTCGACAGTGACCCCTACAATGAGCAGTTCTTC.

This clone was recorded only once. The chain links TRBV5-6 to TRBJ1-2, with a possible D match to TRBD1 (5 bases). The CDR3 covers 13 residues. V lost 3 bases and J 1 base, leaving 7 bases between the germline ends. CDR1 SGHDT and CDR2 YYEEEE come from the germline V gene. CDR3 region: CASSYDSNYGYTF. In DNA, the CDR3 is TGTGCCAGCAGCTACGACAGTAACTATGGCTACACCTTC.

The chain recombines TRBV28 with TRBJ1-1; no clear D gene. This CDR3 contains 14 residues. Trimming took off 2 bases at V and 3 bases at J, with 10 bases between the two ends. The germline V gene encodes CDR1 MDHEN and CDR2 SYDVKM. The CDR3 DNA reads as TGTGCCAGCAGTTTAGGAAGGGTAGACACTGAAGCTTTCTTT. Translated: CASSLGRVDTEAFF.

J is TRBJ1-3 and V is TRBV19; D is ambiguous. CDR1 and CDR2 (germline): LNHDA, SQIVND (reference sequence). The CDR3 length is 16 residues. V lost 0 bases and J 3 bases, leaving 12 bases between the germline ends. CDR3 amino acids: CASSIDTKPRGNTIYF. The DNA for the CDR3 is TGTGCCAGTAGTATAGACACCAAACCTCGTGGAAACACCATATATTTT.

V is TRBV3-1 (or the pseudogene TRBV3-2) and J is TRBJ2-7; D is uncertain. The V end was cut by 3 bases, the J end by 1 base, with 10 bases between. There are 14 residues in the CDR3. Germline V gene sequence: CDR1 LGHDT, CDR2 YNNKEL (reference sequence). CDR3 sequence: CASSHREVSYEQYF. The DNA of the CDR3 is TGTGCCAGCAGCCATCGAGAGGTTTCCTACGAGCAGTACTTC.

V is TRBV2 and J is TRBJ1-1; D ambiguous. Germline values: CDR1 SNHLY, CDR2 FYNNEI. The length of the CDR3 is 14 residues. V was trimmed by 5 bases and J by 3 bases, leaving 13 bases between them. The CDR3 coding sequence is TGTGCCAGCAGTACCCAAATTATAGACACTGAAGCTTTCTTT. As protein: CASSTQIIDTEAFF. The full variable domain, rest sourced from reference TRBV2 and TRBJ1-1, is EPEVTQTPSHQVTQMGQEVILRCVPISNHLYFYWYRQILGQKVEFLVSFYNNEISEKSEIFDDQFSVERPDGSNFTLKIRSTKLEDSAMYFCASSTQIIDTEAFFGQGTRLTVV.

The chain employs TRBV7-9 and TRBJ1-3, with D unclear. Trimming stripped 2 bases from V and 1 base from J, with 15 bases between. The CDR3 covers 17 residues. CDR1 is SEHNR and CDR2 is FQNEAQ in the germline V gene (reference sequence). CDR3 in amino acids: CASSLFLNPRSGNTIYF. The CDR3 bases are TGTGCCAGCAGCTTATTTCTTAATCCTCGGTCTGGAAACACCATATATTTT.